What follows are 13 T cell receptor beta chains derived from one specimen sequenced in a study of beta chain features in type 1 diabetes. Study conclusions and caveats: Moderate yet significant TCRB CDR3 shortening was seen in Type 1 diabetes patients in all four CD4+ subsets.

Which antigens these TCRs recognize remains unknown. The investigators reverse transcribed all of the isolated RNA, so they sequenced expressed TCRB transcripts. Only in-frame clones appear in the TCRdb table, and some are missing; sequencing was by immunoSEQ multiplex PCR. Found here are around 44,000 clones, roughly 70% of them singletons; the top ten hold more than 2%. The material sequenced was Tregs from blood. The source is a woman between 18 and 29 years old with type 1 diabetes.

This clone was seen a single time. J is TRBJ2-1 and V is TRBV7-2, with D unclear. Germline V gene sequence: CDR1 SGHTA, CDR2 FQGNSA. Trimming left V 5 bases short and J 6 bases short, with 14 bases between. The CDR3 has 14 amino acids. CDR3 nucleotide sequence: TGTGCCAGCAGCCCAATAGACTTATTCAATGAGCAGTTCTTC. The encoded protein is CASSPIDLFNEQFF.

The sample holds a few counts of this clone. In nucleotides, the CDR3 is TGCGCCAGCAGCCGAGGGGGCTTATACAATGAGCAGTTCTTC. Its protein product is CASSRGGLYNEQFF. This chain uses TRBV4-3 with TRBJ2-1, with 7 nucleotides matching TRBD1. The J segment lost 4 bases and the V segment lost 4 bases, leaving 4 bases of the junction unmatched. This CDR3 is 14 amino acids long. The germline V gene has CDR1 LGHNA and CDR2 YSLEER.

The chain is built from TRBV5-1 and TRBJ2-7, with TRBD1 matching over 8 bases. Per the germline V gene, CDR1 is SGHRS and CDR2 is YFSETQ. V lost 0 bases and J lost 3; bases outside the gene matches: 2. The CDR3 length is 14 residues. CDR3 bases: TGCGCCAGCAGCTTGGCCGGGACAGGCTACGAGCAGTACTTC. This sequence encodes CASSLAGTGYEQYF.

The rearrangement uses TRBV7-2 and TRBJ2-7; TRBD1 is a possible D gene (5 bases). The V gene's germline CDR1 is SGHTA and CDR2 FQGNSA. This CDR3 has 14 amino acids. V was cut by 1 base and J by 6 bases, with 13 bases left in between. The CDR3 DNA sequence: TGTGCCAGCAGCTTAGAGGCAGGGATCGGCGAGCAGTACTTC. Protein sequence: CASSLEAGIGEQYF.

The CDR3 DNA is TGTGCCAGCAGCTCTCTAGGACAGAGAATACAGAACACTGAAGCTTTCTTT. Protein: CASSSLGQRIQNTEAFF. V is TRBV5-6 and J is TRBJ1-1, with TRBD1 as a possible D gene (6 bases). Trimming pared 3 bases from V and 1 base from J, leaving 19 bases between. Germline CDR1 is SGHDT and CDR2 is YYEEEE. This CDR3 contains 17 residues.

This rearrangement joins TRBV10-3 to TRBJ2-6, with TRBD2 identical over 8 bases. Losses at the gene ends were 11 bases for V and 2 bases for J; bases not matched to a gene: 5. The CDR3 runs to 14 residues. From germline, CDR1 is ENHRY and CDR2 SYGVKD. The CDR3, as DNA: TGTGCCGCCTCGGGGGGGCCTGGGGCCAACGTCCTGACTTTC. It yields the protein CAASGGPGANVLTF.

This clone appeared a few times. The J gene is TRBJ2-1, the V gene TRBV6-6; TRBD2 aligns across 8 bases. The junction had 10 bases not matched to a gene; V was cut back by 6 bases and J by 6 bases. Germline-derived CDR1 and CDR2 are MNHNY and SVGAGI (reference sequence). This CDR3 is 15 amino acids long. CDR3 amino acids: CASRPTGTRGNEQFF. The CDR3 DNA follows: TGTGCCAGCAGACCGACCGGGACTAGAGGCAATGAGCAGTTCTTC.

The chain links TRBV29-1 to TRBJ2-7, with 7 positions matching TRBD1. CDR1 is SQVTM, CDR2 ANQGSEA, per germline. Unmatched junction bases numbered 8, after V lost 3 bases and J lost 6 bases. The CDR3 contains 13 residues. The CDR3 protein is CSVDTGVNIEQYF. The CDR3 DNA reads as TGCAGCGTTGACACAGGGGTGAATATCGAGCAGTACTTC.

The chain has TRBV25-1 and TRBJ1-3; TRBD1 is a possible D gene (5 bases). The CDR3 is 15 amino acids. Germline loops: CDR1 MGHDK, CDR2 SYGVNS. The V end lost 4 bases, the J end lost 2 bases, and 12 bases lay between the germline ends. The CDR3 sequence: CASSAYGGAGNTIYF. Written as DNA, the CDR3 is TGTGCCAGCAGTGCTTACGGGGGGGCTGGAAACACCATATATTTT.

The chain links TRBV6-1 to TRBJ1-5; TRBD1 aligns across 8 bases. V was clipped by 1 base and J by 0 bases; unmatched bases: 8. This CDR3 has 18 residues. Germline V gives CDR1 MNHNS, CDR2 SASEGT. The CDR3 is CASSEGRGRGTSNQPQHF. For the CDR3, the DNA is TGTGCCAGCAGTGAAGGCAGGGGGCGAGGGACTAGCAATCAGCCCCAGCATTTT.

Only one count was recorded for this clone. V and J are TRBV20-1 and TRBJ2-7, with D perhaps matching TRBD2 (6 bases). This CDR3 has 10 residues. Germline V gives CDR1 DFQATT, CDR2 SNEGSKA (reference sequence). Trimming took off 3 bases at V and 7 bases at J, with 7 bases between the two ends. CDR3 bases: TGCAGTGCTAGCGGGGGAGAGCAGTACTTC. Translation: CSASGGEQYF.

The rearrangement uses TRBV7-2 and TRBJ2-2; D gene uncertain. Germline CDR1 is SGHTA and CDR2 is FQGNSA. The CDR3 covers 13 residues. Trimming pared 5 bases from V and 8 bases from J, leaving 12 bases between. CDR3 loop: CASSPPIVGELFF. The DNA of the CDR3 is TGTGCCAGCAGCCCCCCTATTGTTGGGGAGCTGTTTTTT.

J is TRBJ2-2 and V is TRBV29-1; 7 bases are shared with TRBD2. Germline V CDR1 and CDR2: SQVTM, ANQGSEA. Germline trimming cut 0 bases from V and 4 bases from J; bases unmatched to any gene: 11. The length of the CDR3 is 17 residues. In DNA form, the CDR3 reads TGCAGCGTTGAAGATCCCCGGACTAGTCAAGGCACCGGGGAGCTGTTTTTT. Its protein product is CSVEDPRTSQGTGELFF.